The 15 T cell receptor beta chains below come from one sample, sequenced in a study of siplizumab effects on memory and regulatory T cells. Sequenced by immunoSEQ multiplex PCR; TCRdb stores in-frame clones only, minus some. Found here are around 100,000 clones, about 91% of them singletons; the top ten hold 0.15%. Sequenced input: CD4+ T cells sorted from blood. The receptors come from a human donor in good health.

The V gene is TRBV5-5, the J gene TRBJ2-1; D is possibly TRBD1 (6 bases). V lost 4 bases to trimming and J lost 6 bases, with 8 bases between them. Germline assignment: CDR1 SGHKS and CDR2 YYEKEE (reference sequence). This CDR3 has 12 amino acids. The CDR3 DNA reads TGTGCCAGCAGCCTAGGGGGCAATGAGCAGTTCTTC. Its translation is CASSLGGNEQFF.

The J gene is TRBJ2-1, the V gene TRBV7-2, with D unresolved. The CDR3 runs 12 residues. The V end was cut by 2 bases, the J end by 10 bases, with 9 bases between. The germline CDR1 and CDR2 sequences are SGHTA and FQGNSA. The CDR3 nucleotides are TGTGCCAGCAGCTTAATTGGTATGGAGCAGTTCTTC. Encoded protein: CASSLIGMEQFF.

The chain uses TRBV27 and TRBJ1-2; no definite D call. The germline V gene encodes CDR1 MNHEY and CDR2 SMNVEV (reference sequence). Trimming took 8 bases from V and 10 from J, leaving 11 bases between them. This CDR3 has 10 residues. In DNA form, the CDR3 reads TGTGCCAGCGACCCTCGGGCCTACACCTTC. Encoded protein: CASDPRAYTF.

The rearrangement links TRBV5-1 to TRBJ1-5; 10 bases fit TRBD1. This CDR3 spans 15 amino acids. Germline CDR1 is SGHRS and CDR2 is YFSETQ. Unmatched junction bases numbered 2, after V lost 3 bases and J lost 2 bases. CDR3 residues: CASSWTGGGNQPQHF. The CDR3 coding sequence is TGCGCCAGCAGCTGGACAGGGGGGGGCAATCAGCCCCAGCATTTT.

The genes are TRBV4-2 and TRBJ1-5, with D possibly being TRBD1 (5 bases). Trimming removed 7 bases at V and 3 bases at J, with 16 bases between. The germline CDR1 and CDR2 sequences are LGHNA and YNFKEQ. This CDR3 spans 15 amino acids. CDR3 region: CASIQDGGDNQPQHF. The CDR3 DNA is TGTGCCAGCATCCAGGACGGGGGTGACAATCAGCCCCAGCATTTT.

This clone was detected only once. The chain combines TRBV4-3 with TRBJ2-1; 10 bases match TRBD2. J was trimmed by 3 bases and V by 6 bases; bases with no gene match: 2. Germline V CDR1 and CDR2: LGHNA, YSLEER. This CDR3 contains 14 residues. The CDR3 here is CASRSGGDYNEQFF. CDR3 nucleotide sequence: TGCGCCAGCAGGAGCGGGGGGGACTACAATGAGCAGTTCTTC.

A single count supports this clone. Here the CDR3 DNA reads TGTGCCAGCAGCGCCGACAGGGCGTACTATGGCTACACCTTC. It codes for CASSADRAYYGYTF. This rearrangement joins TRBV28 to TRBJ1-2; 7 positions agree with TRBD1. The germline gives CDR1 MDHEN, CDR2 SYDVKM. The CDR3 spans 14 residues. J was trimmed by 3 bases and V by 6 bases; bases with no gene match: 7.

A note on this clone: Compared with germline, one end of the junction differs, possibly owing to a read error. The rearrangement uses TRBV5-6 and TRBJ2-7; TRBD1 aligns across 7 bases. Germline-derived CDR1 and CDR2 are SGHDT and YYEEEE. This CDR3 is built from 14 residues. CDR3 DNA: TGTGCCGGCAGCAGGTATGGGACAGAATACGAGCAGTACTTC. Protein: CAGSRYGTEYEQYF.

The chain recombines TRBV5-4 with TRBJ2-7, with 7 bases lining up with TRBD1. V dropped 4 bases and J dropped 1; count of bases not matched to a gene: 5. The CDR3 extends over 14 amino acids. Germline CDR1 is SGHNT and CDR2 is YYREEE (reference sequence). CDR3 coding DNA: TGTGCCAGCAGCCTGACAGGGATTTCCTACGAGCAGTACTTC. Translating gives CASSLTGISYEQYF.

Here the CDR3 reads CASSILAGEQFF. CDR3 nucleotide sequence: TGTGCCAGCAGCATCCTAGCAGGTGAGCAGTTCTTC. V usage is TRBV7-9 and J usage is TRBJ2-1, with a possible D match to TRBD2 (5 bases). Germline V CDR1 and CDR2: SEHNR, FQNEAQ (reference sequence). The CDR3 is made up of 12 amino acids. Trimming removed 5 bases from V and 9 bases from J, with 11 bases in between.

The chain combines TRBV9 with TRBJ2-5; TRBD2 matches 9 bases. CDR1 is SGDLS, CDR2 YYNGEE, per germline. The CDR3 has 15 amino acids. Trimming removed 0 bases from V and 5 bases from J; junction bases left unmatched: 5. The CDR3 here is CASSVGGGVPETQYF. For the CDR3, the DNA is TGTGCCAGCAGCGTAGGCGGGGGGGTTCCTGAGACCCAGTACTTC.

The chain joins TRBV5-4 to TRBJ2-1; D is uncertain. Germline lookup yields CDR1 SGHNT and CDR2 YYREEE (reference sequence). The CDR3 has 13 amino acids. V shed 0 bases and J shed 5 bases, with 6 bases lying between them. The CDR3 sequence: CASSLAQHNEQFF. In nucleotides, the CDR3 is TGTGCCAGCAGCTTGGCTCAGCACAATGAGCAGTTCTTC.

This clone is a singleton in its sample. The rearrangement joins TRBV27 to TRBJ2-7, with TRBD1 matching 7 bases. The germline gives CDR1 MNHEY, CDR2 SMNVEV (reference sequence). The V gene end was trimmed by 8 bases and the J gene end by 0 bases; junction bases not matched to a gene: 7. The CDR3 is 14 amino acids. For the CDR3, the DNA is TGTGCCAGCCGTAAGGGACAGCACTCCTACGAGCAGTACTTC. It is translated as CASRKGQHSYEQYF.

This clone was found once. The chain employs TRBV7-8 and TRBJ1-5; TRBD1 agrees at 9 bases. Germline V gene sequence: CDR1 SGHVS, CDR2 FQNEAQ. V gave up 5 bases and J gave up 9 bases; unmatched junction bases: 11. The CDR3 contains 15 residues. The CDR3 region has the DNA TGTGCCAGCAGCCCCGGGACAGGGCCCGGGCGGCCCCAGCATTTT. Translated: CASSPGTGPGRPQHF.

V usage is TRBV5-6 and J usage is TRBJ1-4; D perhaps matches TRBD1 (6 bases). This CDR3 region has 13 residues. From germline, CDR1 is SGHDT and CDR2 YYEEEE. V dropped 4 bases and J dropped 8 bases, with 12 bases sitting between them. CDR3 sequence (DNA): TGTGCCAGCAGCCCCTCAGGACAGGAAAAACTGTTTTTT. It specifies CASSPSGQEKLFF. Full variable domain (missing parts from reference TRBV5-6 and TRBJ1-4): DAGVTQSPTHLIKTRGQQVTLRCSPKSGHDTVSWYQQALGQGPQFIFQYYEEEERQRGNFPDRFSGHQFPNYSSELNVNALLLGDSALYLCASSPSGQEKLFFGSGTQLSVL.